Below, 2 T cell receptor beta chains from the same sample are listed, as sequenced in a study of Ad26.COV2.S vaccination and SARS-CoV-2 variants listed by TCRdb under 2021. The protocol used for the library was the immunoSEQ multiplex PCR assay. TCRdb carries this immuneACCESS record with in-frame sequences only. Its versions omit some clonotypes, under half of them owing to an unresolved V gene in the studies checked, with the rest unexplained. Present in this sample are roughly 320,000 clones, roughly 84% of which were seen just once. The ten largest clones capture around 3.6% of the sample. The label giving this sample's treatment or condition can be read as: around 19 received Ad26.COV2.S at low or high dose, single or two shots; a few received placebo; per-sample allocation not given. Repertoires of vaccine and placebo recipients were sequenced from samples collected on day 63 after the first injection.

Sequences were derived from peripheral blood, sampled in a trial of Ad26.COV2.S vaccine versus placebo. These receptors originate from a person between 18 and 65 years old who received the Ad26.COV2.S COVID-19 vaccine or a placebo.

V is TRBV5-1 and J is TRBJ1-6, with D unclear. The CDR3 extends over 16 amino acids. Germline V gene lookup returns CDR1 SGHRS and CDR2 YFSETQ. V shed 6 bases and J shed 7 bases, with 20 bases lying between them. The CDR3 spells CASTLLGPDVNSPLHF. As DNA, the CDR3 is TGCGCCAGCACCCTCTTGGGCCCCGACGTAAATTCACCCCTCCACTTT. Using reference TRBV5-1 and TRBJ1-6 for the parts outside the CDR3, the full variable domain is KAGVTQTPRYLIKTRGQQVTLSCSPISGHRSVSWYQQTPGQGLQFLFEYFSETQRNKGNFPGRFSGRQFSNSRSEMNVSTLELGDSALYLCASTLLGPDVNSPLHFGNGTRLTVT.

This rearrangement joins TRBV9 to TRBJ2-1, with 12 positions matching TRBD2. Germline CDR1 and CDR2: SGDLS and YYNGEE. Unmatched junction bases numbered 8, after V lost 0 bases and J lost 7 bases. CDR3 length: 17 residues. The CDR3 here is CASSVELLAGGLNEQFF. CDR3 nucleotide sequence: TGTGCCAGCAGCGTAGAATTACTAGCGGGGGGCCTTAATGAGCAGTTCTTC. Based on the CDR3 plus reference TRBV9 and TRBJ2-1, the full variable domain is DSGVTQTPKHLITATGQRVTLRCSPRSGDLSVYWYQQSLDQGLQFLIQYYNGEERAKGNILERFSAQQFPDLHSELNLSSLELGDSALYFCASSVELLAGGLNEQFFGPGTRLTVL.